This TCR beta chain was captured by sequencing in a study of T cells in Graves' hyperthyroidism and ophthalmopathy. Among the patients, aged 18 to 65, hyperthyroidism was newly diagnosed and had lasted under 2 months. Exclusion criteria comprised uncontrolled infection, other autoimmune disease, pregnancy or lactation. PBMCs were sourced from roughly 9.1 ml fresh peripheral blood. Regions amplified from RNA transcripts were the TCR beta CDR3 regions. A set of HTBI primers served as the primers for a first-round RT-PCR of the TCR CDR3. TCRdb redid the calling of the multiplex PCR reads with MiXCR, one entry per CDR3 protein. There are roughly 420,000 distinct CDR3 sequences in the sample; approximately 15% occur only once, and around 14% lies in the top ten. This clonotype was seen many times. The CDR3 loop spans 15 amino acids. Germline-derived CDR1 and CDR2 are SGHKS and YYEKEE (reference sequence). Trimming removed 2 bases at V and 6 bases at J, with 15 bases between.

Sample: blood. The rearrangement uses TRBV5-5 and TRBJ1-5, with D possibly TRBD1 on 5 matching bases. This sequence was found in a woman between 18 and 29 years old with Graves' hyperthyroidism. The CDR3 sequence is CASSFEWGRGQPQHF. The CDR3 DNA reads TGTGCCAGCAGCTTTGAATGGGGCCGAGGTCAGCCCCAGCATTTT.